The present entry profiles one T cell receptor beta chain with its context. The data belong to a study of CD8+CD57+ T cells in acquired aplastic anemia. Genomic DNA was employed as the template in profiling TCR beta VDJ and CDR3. TCRdb passed the reads through MiXCR, listing each CDR3 protein once. The table records hundreds of thousands of distinct CDR3 sequences, 55% to 75% of them present only once. Input material: sorted CD4+, CD8+, or CD8+CD57+ T cells (not recorded which) from PBMCs. This clonotype was sampled from a human donor in good health, serving as a control.

Here the CDR3 reads CASSLVQGRGYTF. The DNA for the CDR3 is TGTGCCAGCAGCTTGGTACAGGGCCGTGGCTACACCTTC. The chain employs TRBV5-5 and TRBJ1-2; weak D call: TRBD1 (6 bases). There are 13 residues in the CDR3. Germline V lookup: CDR1 SGHKS, CDR2 YYEKEE (reference sequence). The ends were cut back, 0 bases at V and 7 bases at J, with 10 bases in the middle.